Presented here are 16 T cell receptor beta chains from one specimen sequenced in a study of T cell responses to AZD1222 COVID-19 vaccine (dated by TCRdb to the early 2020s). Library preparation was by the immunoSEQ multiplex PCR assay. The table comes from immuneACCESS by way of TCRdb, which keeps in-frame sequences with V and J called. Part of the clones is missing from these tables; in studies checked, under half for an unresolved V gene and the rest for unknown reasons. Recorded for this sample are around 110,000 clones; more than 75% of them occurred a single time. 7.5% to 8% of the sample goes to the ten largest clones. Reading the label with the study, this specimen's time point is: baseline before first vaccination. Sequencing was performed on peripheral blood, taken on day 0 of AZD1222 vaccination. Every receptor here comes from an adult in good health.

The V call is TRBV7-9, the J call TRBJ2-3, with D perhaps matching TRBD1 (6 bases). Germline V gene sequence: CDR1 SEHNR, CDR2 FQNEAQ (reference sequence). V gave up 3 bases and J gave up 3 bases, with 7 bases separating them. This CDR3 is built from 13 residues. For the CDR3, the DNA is TGTGCCAGCAGCTTCACAGGGACAGATACGCAGTATTTT. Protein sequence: CASSFTGTDTQYF.

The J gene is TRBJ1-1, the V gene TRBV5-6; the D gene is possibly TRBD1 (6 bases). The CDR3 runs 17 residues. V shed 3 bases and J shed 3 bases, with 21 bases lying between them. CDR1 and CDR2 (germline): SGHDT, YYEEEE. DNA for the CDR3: TGTGCCAGCAGCTCGGGGAGGGGGGATCGAAGATACACTGAAGCTTTCTTT. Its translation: CASSSGRGDRRYTEAFF.

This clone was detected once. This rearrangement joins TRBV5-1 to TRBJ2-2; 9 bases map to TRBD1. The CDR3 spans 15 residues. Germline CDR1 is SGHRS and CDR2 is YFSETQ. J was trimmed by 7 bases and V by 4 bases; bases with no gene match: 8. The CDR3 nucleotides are TGCGCCAGCAGCCAGGGACAGGGACGGGTCGGGGAGCTGTTTTTT. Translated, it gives CASSQGQGRVGELFF.

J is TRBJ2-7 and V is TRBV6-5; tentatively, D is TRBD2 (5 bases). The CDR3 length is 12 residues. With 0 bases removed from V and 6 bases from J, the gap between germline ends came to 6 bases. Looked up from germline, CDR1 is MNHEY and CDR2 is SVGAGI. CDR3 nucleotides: TGTGCCAGCAGTTACTCGAGGGTCGAGCAGTACTTC. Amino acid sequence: CASSYSRVEQYF.

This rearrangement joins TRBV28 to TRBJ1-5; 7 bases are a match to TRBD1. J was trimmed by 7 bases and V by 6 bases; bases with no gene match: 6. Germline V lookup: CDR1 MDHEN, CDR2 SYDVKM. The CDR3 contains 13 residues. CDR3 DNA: TGTGCCAGCAGGAGACAGGGAGTCCAGCCCCAGCATTTT. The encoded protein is CASRRQGVQPQHF. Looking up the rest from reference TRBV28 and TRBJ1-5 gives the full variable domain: DVKVTQSSRYLVKRTGEKVFLECVQDMDHENMFWYRQDPGLGLRLIYFSYDVKMKEKGDIPEGYSVSREKKERFSLILESASTNQTSMYLCASRRQGVQPQHFGDGTRLSIL.

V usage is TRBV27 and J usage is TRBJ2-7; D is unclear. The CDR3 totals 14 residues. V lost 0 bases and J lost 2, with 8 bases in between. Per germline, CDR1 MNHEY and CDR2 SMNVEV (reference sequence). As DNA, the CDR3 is TGTGCCAGCAGTTTATCGATTACCGCCTACGAGCAGTACTTC. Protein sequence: CASSLSITAYEQYF.

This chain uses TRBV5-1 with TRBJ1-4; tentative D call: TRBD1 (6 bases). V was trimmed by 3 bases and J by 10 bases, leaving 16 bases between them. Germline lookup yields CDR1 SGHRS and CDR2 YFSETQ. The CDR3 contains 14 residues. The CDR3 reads CASSWGPDGGKLFF. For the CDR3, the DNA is TGCGCCAGCAGCTGGGGGCCGGACGGGGGAAAACTGTTTTTT.

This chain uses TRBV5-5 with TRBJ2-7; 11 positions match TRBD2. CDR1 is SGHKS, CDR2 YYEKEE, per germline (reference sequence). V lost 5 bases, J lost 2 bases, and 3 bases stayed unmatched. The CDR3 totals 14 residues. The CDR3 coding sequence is TGTGCCAGCAGTCAACTAGCGGGAGCCTACGAGCAGTACTTC. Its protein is CASSQLAGAYEQYF.

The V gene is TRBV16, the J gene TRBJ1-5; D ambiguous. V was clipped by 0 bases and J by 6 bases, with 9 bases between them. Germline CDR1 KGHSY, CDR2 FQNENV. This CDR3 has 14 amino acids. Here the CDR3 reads CASSQSQEGQPQHF. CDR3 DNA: TGTGCCAGCAGCCAATCTCAGGAAGGTCAGCCCCAGCATTTT. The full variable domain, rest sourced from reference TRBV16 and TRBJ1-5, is GEEVAQTPKHLVRGEGQKAKLYCAPIKGHSYVFWYQQVLKNEFKFLISFQNENVFDETGMPKERFSAKCLPNSPCSLEIQATKLEDSAVYFCASSQSQEGQPQHFGDGTRLSIL.

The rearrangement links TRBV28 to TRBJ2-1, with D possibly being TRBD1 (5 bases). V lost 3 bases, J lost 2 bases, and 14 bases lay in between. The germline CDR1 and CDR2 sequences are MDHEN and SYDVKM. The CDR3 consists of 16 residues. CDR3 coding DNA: TGTGCCAGCAGTTTCAGTGCAGGGCTCACCTACAATGAGCAGTTCTTC. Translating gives CASSFSAGLTYNEQFF.

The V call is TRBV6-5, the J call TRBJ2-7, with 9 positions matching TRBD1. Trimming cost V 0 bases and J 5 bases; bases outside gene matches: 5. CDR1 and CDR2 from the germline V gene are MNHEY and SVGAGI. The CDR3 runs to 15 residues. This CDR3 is CASSYSPDRGNEQYF. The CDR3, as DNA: TGTGCCAGCAGTTACTCACCGGACAGGGGCAACGAGCAGTACTTC.

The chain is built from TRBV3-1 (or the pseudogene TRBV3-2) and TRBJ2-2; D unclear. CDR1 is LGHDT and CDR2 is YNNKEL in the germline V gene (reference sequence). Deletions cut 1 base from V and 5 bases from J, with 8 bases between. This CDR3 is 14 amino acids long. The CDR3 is CASSQGVGTGELFF. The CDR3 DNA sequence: TGTGCCAGCAGCCAAGGGGTGGGGACCGGGGAGCTGTTTTTT.

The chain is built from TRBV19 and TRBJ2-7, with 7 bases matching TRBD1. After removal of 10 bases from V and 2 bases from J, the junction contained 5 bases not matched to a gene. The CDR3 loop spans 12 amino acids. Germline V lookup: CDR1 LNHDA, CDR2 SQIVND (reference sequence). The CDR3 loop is CATGTETYEQYF. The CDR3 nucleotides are TGTGCCACGGGGACAGAAACCTACGAGCAGTACTTC.

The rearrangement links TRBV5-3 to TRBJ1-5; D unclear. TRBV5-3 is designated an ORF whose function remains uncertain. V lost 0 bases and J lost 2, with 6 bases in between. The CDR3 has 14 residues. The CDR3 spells CARSLDTCNQPQHF. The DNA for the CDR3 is TGTGCCAGAAGCTTGGACACTTGCAATCAGCCCCAGCATTTT.

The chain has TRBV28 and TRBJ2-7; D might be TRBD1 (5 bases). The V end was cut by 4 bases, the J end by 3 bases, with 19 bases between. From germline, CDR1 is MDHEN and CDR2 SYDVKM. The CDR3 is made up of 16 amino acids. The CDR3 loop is CASSSPPSAGFYEQYF. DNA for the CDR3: TGTGCCAGCAGTTCGCCTCCCTCCGCAGGGTTCTACGAGCAGTACTTC.

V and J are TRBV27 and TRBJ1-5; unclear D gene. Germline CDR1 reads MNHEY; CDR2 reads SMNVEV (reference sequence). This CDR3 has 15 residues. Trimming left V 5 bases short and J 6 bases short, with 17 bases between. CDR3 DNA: TGTGCCAGCAGTCCCACAAGTCGCCTCGGTCAGCCCCAGCATTTT. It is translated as CASSPTSRLGQPQHF.